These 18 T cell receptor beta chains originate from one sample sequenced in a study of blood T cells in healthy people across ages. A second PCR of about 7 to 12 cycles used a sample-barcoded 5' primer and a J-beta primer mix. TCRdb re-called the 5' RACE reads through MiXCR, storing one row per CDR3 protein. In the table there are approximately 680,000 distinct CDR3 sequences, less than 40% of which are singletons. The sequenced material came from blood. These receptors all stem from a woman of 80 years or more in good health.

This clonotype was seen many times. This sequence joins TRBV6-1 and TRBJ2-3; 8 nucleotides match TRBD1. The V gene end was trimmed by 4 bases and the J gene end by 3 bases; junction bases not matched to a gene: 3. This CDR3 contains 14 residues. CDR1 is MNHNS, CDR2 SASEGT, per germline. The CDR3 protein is CASSARTGTDTQYF. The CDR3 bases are TGTGCCAGCAGTGCCCGGACAGGGACAGATACGCAGTATTTT.

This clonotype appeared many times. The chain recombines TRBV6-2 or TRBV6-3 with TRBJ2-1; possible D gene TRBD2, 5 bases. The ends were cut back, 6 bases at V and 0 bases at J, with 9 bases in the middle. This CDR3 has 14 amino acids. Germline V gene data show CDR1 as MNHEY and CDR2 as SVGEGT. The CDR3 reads CASSERSSYNEQFF. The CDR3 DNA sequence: TGTGCCAGCAGCGAGCGGAGCTCCTACAATGAGCAGTTCTTC.

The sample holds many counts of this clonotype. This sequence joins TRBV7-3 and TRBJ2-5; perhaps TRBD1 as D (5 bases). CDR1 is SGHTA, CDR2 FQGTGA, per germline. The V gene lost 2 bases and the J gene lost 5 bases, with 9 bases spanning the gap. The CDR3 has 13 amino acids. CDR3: CASSLGAIETQYF. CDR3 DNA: TGTGCCAGCAGCTTAGGGGCCATTGAGACCCAGTACTTC.

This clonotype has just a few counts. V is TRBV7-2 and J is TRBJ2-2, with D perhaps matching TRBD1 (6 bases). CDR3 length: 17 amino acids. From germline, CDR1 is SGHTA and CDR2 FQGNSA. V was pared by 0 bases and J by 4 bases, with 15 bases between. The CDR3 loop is CASSLAIAGATTGELFF. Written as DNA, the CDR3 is TGTGCCAGCAGCTTAGCGATAGCAGGGGCGACCACCGGGGAGCTGTTTTTT.

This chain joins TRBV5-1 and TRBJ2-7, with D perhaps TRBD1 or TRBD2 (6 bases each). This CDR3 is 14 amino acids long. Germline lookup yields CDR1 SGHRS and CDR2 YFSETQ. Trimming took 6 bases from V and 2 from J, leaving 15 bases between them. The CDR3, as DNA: TGCGCCAGCACCCCCGGCGGGACAACCTACGAGCAGTACTTC. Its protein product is CASTPGGTTYEQYF.

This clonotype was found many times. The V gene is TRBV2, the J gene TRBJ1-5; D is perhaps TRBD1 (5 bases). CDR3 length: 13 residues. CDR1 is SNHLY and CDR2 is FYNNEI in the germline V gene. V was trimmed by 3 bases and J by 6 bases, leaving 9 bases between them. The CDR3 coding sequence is TGTGCCAGCAGTGAGCAGGGACCTCAGCCCCAGCATTTT. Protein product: CASSEQGPQPQHF. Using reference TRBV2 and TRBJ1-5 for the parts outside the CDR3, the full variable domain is EPEVTQTPSHQVTQMGQEVILRCVPISNHLYFYWYRQILGQKVEFLVSFYNNEISEKSEIFDDQFSVERPDGSNFTLKIRSTKLEDSAMYFCASSEQGPQPQHFGDGTRLSIL.

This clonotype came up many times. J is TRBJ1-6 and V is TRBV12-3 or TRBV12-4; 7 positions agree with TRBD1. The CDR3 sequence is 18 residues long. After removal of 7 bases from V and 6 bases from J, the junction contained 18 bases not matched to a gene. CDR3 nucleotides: TGTGCCAGCACCCTGGGGGGCGAGGGGGCGTCGGTTAATTCACCCCTCCACTTT. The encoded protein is CASTLGGEGASVNSPLHF.

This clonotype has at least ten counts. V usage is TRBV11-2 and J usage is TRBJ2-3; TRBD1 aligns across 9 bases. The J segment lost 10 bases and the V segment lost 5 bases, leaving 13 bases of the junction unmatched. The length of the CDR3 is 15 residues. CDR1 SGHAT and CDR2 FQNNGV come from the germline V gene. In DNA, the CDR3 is TGTGCCAGCAGCAAACAGGGGGCTTCGATGGTAGCGCAGTATTTT. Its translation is CASSKQGASMVAQYF.

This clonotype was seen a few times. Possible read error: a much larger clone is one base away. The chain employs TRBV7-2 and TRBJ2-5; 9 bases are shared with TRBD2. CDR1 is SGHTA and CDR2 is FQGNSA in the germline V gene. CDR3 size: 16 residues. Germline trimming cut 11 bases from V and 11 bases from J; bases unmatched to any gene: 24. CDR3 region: CAASVGRGGSYNEQYF. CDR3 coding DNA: TGTGCCGCCTCGGTGGGGCGGGGGGGTTCCTACAATGAGCAGTACTTC.

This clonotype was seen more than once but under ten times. CDR3: CSARRDSSNSPLHF. CDR3 in DNA: TGCAGTGCCCGTAGGGACAGCTCTAATTCACCCCTCCACTTT. V and J are TRBV20-1 and TRBJ1-6; TRBD1 aligns across 7 bases. The germline V gene has CDR1 DFQATT and CDR2 SNEGSKA (reference sequence). V lost 6 bases, J lost 6 bases, and 8 bases stayed unmatched. CDR3 length: 14 amino acids.

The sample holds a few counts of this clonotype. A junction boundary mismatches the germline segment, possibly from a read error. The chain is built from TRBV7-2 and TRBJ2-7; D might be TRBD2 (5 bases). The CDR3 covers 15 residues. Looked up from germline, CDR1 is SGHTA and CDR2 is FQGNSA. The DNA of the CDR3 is TGCGCCAGCAGCATCGATGGACGGGGAATCTACGAGCAGTACTTC. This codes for CASSIDGRGIYEQYF.

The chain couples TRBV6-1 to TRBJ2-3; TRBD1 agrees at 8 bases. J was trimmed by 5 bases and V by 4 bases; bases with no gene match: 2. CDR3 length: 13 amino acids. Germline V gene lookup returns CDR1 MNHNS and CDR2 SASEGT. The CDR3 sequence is CASSAGQGDTQYF. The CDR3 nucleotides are TGTGCCAGCAGTGCTGGACAGGGAGATACGCAGTATTTT.

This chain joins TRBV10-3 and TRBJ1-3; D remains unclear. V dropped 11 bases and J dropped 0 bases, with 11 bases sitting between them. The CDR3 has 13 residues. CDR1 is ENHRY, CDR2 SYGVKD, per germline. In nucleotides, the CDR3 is TGTGCCCACGGGCCCGGCTCTGGAAACACCATATATTTT. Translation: CAHGPGSGNTIYF.

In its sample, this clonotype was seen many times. This CDR3 is CSASRSGGATGELFF. Here the CDR3 DNA reads TGCAGTGCTAGCCGTTCAGGGGGGGCGACCGGGGAGCTGTTTTTT. The J gene is TRBJ2-2, the V gene TRBV20-1, with D possibly called TRBD1 or TRBD2 (7 bases each). The CDR3 loop spans 15 amino acids. Per the germline V gene, CDR1 is DFQATT and CDR2 is SNEGSKA (reference sequence). Trimming removed 3 bases from V and 5 bases from J, with 16 bases in between.

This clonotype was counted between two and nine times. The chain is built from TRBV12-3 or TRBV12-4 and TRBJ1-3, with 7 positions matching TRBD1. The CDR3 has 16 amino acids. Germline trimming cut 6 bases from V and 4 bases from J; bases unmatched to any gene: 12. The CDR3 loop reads CASSLSDRVSGNTIYF. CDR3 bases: TGTGCCAGCAGCCTAAGCGACAGGGTATCCGGAAACACCATATATTTT.

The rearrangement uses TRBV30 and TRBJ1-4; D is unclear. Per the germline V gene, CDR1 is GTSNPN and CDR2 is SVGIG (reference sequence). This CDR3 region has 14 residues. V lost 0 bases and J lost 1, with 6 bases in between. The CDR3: CAWSVKGTNEKLFF. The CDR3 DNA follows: TGTGCCTGGAGTGTAAAGGGAACTAATGAAAAACTGTTTTTT. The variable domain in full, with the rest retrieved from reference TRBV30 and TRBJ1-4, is SQTIHQWPATLVQPVGSPLSLECTVEGTSNPNLYWYRQAAGRGLQLLFYSVGIGQISSEVPQNLSASRPQDRQFILSSKKLLLSDSGFYLCAWSVKGTNEKLFFGSGTQLSVL.

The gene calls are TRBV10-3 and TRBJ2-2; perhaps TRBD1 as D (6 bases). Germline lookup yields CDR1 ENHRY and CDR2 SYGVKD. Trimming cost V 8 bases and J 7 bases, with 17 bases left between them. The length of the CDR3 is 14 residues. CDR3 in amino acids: CAIGRDRLGGELFF. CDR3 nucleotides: TGTGCCATCGGCCGAGACAGGTTGGGCGGGGAGCTGTTTTTT.

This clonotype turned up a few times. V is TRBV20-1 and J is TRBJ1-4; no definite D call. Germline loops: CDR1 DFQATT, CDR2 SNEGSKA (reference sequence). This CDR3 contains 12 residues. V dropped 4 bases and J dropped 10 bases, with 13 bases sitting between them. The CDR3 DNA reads TGCAGTGCTAAAGATCAGACGGGAAAACTGTTTTTT. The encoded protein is CSAKDQTGKLFF.